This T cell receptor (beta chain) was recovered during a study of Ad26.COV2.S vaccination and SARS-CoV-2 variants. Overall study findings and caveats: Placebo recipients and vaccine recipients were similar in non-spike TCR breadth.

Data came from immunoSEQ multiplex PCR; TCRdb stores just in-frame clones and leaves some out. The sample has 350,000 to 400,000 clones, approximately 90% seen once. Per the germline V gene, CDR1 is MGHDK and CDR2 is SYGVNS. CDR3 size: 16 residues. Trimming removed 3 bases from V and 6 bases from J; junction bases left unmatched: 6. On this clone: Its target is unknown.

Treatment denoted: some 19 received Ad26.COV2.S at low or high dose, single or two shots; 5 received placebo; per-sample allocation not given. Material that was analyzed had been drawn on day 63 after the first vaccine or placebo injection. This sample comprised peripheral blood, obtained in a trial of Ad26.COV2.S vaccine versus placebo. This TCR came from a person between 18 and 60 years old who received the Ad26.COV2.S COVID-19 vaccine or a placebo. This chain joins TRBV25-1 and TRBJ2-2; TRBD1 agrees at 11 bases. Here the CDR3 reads CASSESDRGRSGELFF. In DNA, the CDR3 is TGTGCCAGCAGTGAGTCGGACAGGGGGCGATCCGGGGAGCTGTTTTTT.